The 13 T cell receptor beta chains below all came from one sample that was sequenced in a study of patients and donors after allogeneic stem cell transplantation. TCRdb reanalysed the RT-PCR reads using MiXCR and keeps one entry per CDR3 protein. This sample has about 24,000 distinct CDR3 sequences, with around 30% found just once. Sequencing used blood, either unsorted or a sorted T cell fraction (not recorded which). Receptors originate from a human donor who was either an allogeneic HSCT recipient or a stem cell or donor lymphocyte infusion donor (not recorded which). It is not recorded whose cells these are; they may come from a transplant donor.

This chain joins TRBV7-6 and TRBJ1-2; D is unclear. The germline V gene encodes CDR1 SGHVS and CDR2 FNYEAQ. V was shortened by 5 bases and J by 1 base, with 14 bases between the two germline ends. The length of the CDR3 is 15 residues. The CDR3 coding sequence is TGTGCCAGCAGCGCCTGGGCAGGCCTTAACTATGGCTACACCTTC. As protein: CASSAWAGLNYGYTF.

The V and J genes are TRBV6-1 and TRBJ1-6; D might be TRBD1 (6 bases). V dropped 4 bases and J dropped 12 bases, with 7 bases sitting between them. The CDR3 has 11 amino acids. Germline lookup yields CDR1 MNHNS and CDR2 SASEGT. CDR3 coding DNA: TGTGCCAGCAGTGCGACAGGACCCCTCCACTTT. Translating it yields CASSATGPLHF.

This clonotype is categorized as medium-sized (0.01 to 0.1%). The chain carries TRBV20-1 and TRBJ1-2; 7 bases match TRBD1. Germline lookup yields CDR1 DFQATT and CDR2 SNEGSKA (reference sequence). The CDR3 runs 12 residues. V shed 6 bases and J 6 bases; nucleotides not matched to a gene: 7. CDR3 sequence reads: CSAAGQSDGYTF. The DNA for the CDR3 is TGCAGTGCGGCGGGACAGAGCGATGGCTACACCTTC.

This chain joins TRBV20-1 and TRBJ2-1; D call uncertain. V dropped 1 base and J dropped 3 bases, with 10 bases sitting between them. CDR1 and CDR2 from the germline V gene are DFQATT and SNEGSKA (reference sequence). This CDR3 has 14 amino acids. CDR3 in DNA: TGCAGTGCTAGAGGACCGATAGGCTACAATGAGCAGTTCTTC. Translating it yields CSARGPIGYNEQFF.

The sample holds a few counts of this clonotype. Mismatch with germline at one junction end may stem from a read error. The J gene is TRBJ2-3, the V gene TRBV7-9; no clear D gene. CDR1 is SEHNR and CDR2 is FQNEAQ in the germline V gene (reference sequence). The CDR3 sequence is 12 residues long. The CDR3 sequence: CAIGTPTHTQYF. CDR3 sequence (DNA): TGTGCCATCGGTACCCCCACACATACGCAGTATTTT.

This clonotype was picked up many times. The chain is built from TRBV12-3 or TRBV12-4 and TRBJ1-1; D perhaps matches TRBD1 (6 bases). CDR3 size: 12 residues. Trimming took off 3 bases at V and 5 bases at J, with 7 bases between the two ends. The CDR3 nucleotides read TGTGCCAGCAGTTTGACAGGAACTGAAGCTTTCTTT. It translates to CASSLTGTEAFF.

This chain joins TRBV7-8 and TRBJ1-1; no reliable D call. The V end was cut by 5 bases, the J end by 0 bases, with 10 bases between. Germline CDR1 reads SGHVS; CDR2 reads FQNEAQ. There are 14 residues in the CDR3. The DNA of the CDR3 is TGTGCCAGCAGCCCTCGGTTTATGAACACTGAAGCTTTCTTT. This sequence encodes CASSPRFMNTEAFF.

This sequence joins TRBV21-1 and TRBJ2-3; the table gives TRBD1 as D, unverified against the DNA. TRBV21-1 is flagged as a pseudogene. The length of the CDR3 is 16 residues. This CDR3 is CASSTGEYTEDDTQYF. The CDR3, as DNA: TGTGCCAGCAGCACAGGGGAATACACCGAAGACGATACGCAGTATTTT.

V usage is TRBV12-3 or TRBV12-4 and J usage is TRBJ2-5, with no clear D. The CDR3 runs to 11 residues. V lost 5 bases and J 7 bases, leaving 8 bases between the germline ends. The CDR3 is CASSTTSTQYF. The CDR3 region has the DNA TGTGCCAGCAGTACAACCTCGACCCAGTACTTC.

Here the CDR3 reads CASSITSGAYNEQFF. Here the CDR3 DNA reads TGTGCCAGCAGCATCACTAGCGGGGCCTACAATGAGCAGTTCTTC. V and J are TRBV9 and TRBJ2-1; 10 nucleotides line up with TRBD2. Trimming at V came to 4 bases and at J to 2 bases, leaving 3 bases not matched to a gene. Germline loops: CDR1 SGDLS, CDR2 YYNGEE. This CDR3 is 15 amino acids long.

The J gene is TRBJ1-1, the V gene TRBV29-1, with D possibly being TRBD1 (6 bases). Germline V gene lookup returns CDR1 SQVTM and CDR2 ANQGSEA. CDR3 size: 13 residues. The V and J ends lost 1 base and 3 bases respectively, with 9 bases between them. The CDR3 protein is CSVEVPGDTEAFF. CDR3 DNA: TGCAGCGTTGAAGTTCCAGGGGACACTGAAGCTTTCTTT.

This clonotype rates as medium-sized. This chain connects TRBV7-9 to TRBJ1-5; TRBD1 is a possible D gene (5 bases). V was trimmed by 5 bases and J by 5 bases, leaving 13 bases between them. Germline CDR1 is SEHNR and CDR2 is FQNEAQ (reference sequence). The CDR3 totals 14 residues. The chain's CDR3 is CASSQSGGDQPQHF. In DNA form, the CDR3 reads TGTGCCAGCAGCCAATCAGGAGGGGATCAGCCCCAGCATTTT.

The chain uses TRBV7-9 and TRBJ2-3; D is unclear. This CDR3 contains 14 residues. Per germline, CDR1 SEHNR and CDR2 FQNEAQ (reference sequence). Deletions cut 1 base from V and 2 bases from J, with 7 bases between. The CDR3 DNA follows: TGTGCCAGCAGCTTAGAATCATCCACAGATACGCAGTATTTT. It is translated as CASSLESSTDTQYF. Filled out from reference TRBV7-9 and TRBJ2-3, the complete variable domain reads DTGVSQNPRHKITKRGQNVTFRCDPISEHNRLYWYRQTLGQGPEFLTYFQNEAQLEKSRLLSDRFSAERPKGSFSTLEIQRTEQGDSAMYLCASSLESSTDTQYFGPGTRLTVL.